These 2 T cell receptor beta chains came from one sample sequenced in a study of Tregs in tolerant kidney transplant recipients (dated 2019 in TCRdb). The transplants used related donors with nonmyeloablative bone marrow transplantation, and mixed chimerism in the human trials was transient. Library creation used the immunoSEQ multiplex PCR assay. Imported from immuneACCESS, the table was reduced by TCRdb to in-frame sequences with V and J called. These copies leave out some clones; in studies compared against another copy, an unresolved V gene accounts for under half, and the cause of the remainder is not known. Counted in this sample were 65,000 to 85,000 clones; roughly 90% of them appeared once. The leading ten clones occupy about 1.6% of the sample. Sequences were derived from CD4+ T cells from blood (PBMCs), sampled 24 months after the transplant. These receptors were collected from a human patient who received a combined kidney and bone marrow transplant. Following transplantation, T cells from the graft donor may be among those present.

The V and J genes are TRBV11-1 and TRBJ1-6, with D unclear. V lost 5 bases to trimming and J lost 8 bases, with 10 bases between them. The CDR3 extends over 13 amino acids. In germline, CDR1 is SGHAT, CDR2 FQDESV (reference sequence). CDR3 DNA sequence: TGTGCCAGCAGCCAGTCACGGGATTCACCCCTCCACTTT. This translates into CASSQSRDSPLHF.

V and J are TRBV5-4 and TRBJ2-7; D gene uncertain. V was trimmed by 2 bases and J by 6 bases, leaving 9 bases between them. The CDR3 loop spans 12 amino acids. Germline CDR1 SGHNT, CDR2 YYREEE (reference sequence). CDR3 sequence (DNA): TGTGCCAGCAGCTTCACAGTTGGCGAGCAGTACTTC. Translating gives CASSFTVGEQYF.